This T cell receptor beta chain is drawn from a study of T cell repertoires in cytomegalovirus infection. Across the study: HLA-C-restricted CMV epitopes, recently identified, and well-studied HLA-B-restricted ones were used by the study. Through public TCR beta signatures, both CMV infection and matching HLA type were indicated. Study-level results: The cumulative frequency of public TCR beta families distinguished individuals who carried CMV together with the relevant HLA. HLA-C-restricted CMV-specific TCR beta clonotypes were dominant in the ex vivo response.

Germline CDR1 is MDHEN and CDR2 is SYDVKM. The CDR3 spans 13 residues. V gave up 7 bases and J gave up 3 bases, with 12 bases separating them. Using its own MiXCR run on the reads, TCRdb lists one record per CDR3 protein. The sample carries roughly 87,000 distinct CDR3 sequences, 25% to 30% recorded once. On this clonotype itself: Its target is unknown.

This clonotype originated in a human donor in good health (CMV status not recorded). Some clones in this sample may be carry-over from other donors' samples. The gene calls are TRBV28 and TRBJ1-1; D call uncertain. This specimen consisted of CD8+ T cells from cultured PBMCs, obtained from culture after CMV antigen stimulation. The CDR3 here is CASTTTAHTEAFF. The CDR3 nucleotides read TGTGCCAGCACCACTACAGCGCACACTGAAGCTTTCTTT.